The TCR beta chain under discussion was sequenced for a study of CD8 T cells in Susac syndrome. The overall study: At blood draw, Susac syndrome patients were therapy-naive, on corticosteroids, or on intravenous immunoglobulin alone.

When the RNA was reverse transcribed, random hexamers were used with an input of roughly 0.5 to 1 ug. Amplification of TCR beta CDR3 used immunoSEQ multiplex PCR across 54 Vbeta and 13 Jbeta. MiXCR, applied by TCRdb to the immunoSEQ multiplex PCR reads, yields one record per CDR3 protein. This sample has approximately 190,000 distinct CDR3 sequences, with around 90% found just once. Negative isolation yielded CD8+ and CD4+ T cells; FACS enriched TEMRA cells. There are 16 residues in the CDR3. Deletions cut 8 bases from V and 0 bases from J, with 17 bases between. Germline loops: CDR1 WSHSY, CDR2 SAAADI.

This receptor was obtained from a human donor with Susac syndrome. The rearrangement uses TRBV10-2 and TRBJ2-1; a possible D gene is TRBD2 (6 bases). Source material: CD4+ T cells from PBMCs. DNA of the CDR3: TGCGCCAGCCAACGAAATAGCGGAGACTCCTACAATGAGCAGTTCTTC. Protein sequence: CASQRNSGDSYNEQFF.